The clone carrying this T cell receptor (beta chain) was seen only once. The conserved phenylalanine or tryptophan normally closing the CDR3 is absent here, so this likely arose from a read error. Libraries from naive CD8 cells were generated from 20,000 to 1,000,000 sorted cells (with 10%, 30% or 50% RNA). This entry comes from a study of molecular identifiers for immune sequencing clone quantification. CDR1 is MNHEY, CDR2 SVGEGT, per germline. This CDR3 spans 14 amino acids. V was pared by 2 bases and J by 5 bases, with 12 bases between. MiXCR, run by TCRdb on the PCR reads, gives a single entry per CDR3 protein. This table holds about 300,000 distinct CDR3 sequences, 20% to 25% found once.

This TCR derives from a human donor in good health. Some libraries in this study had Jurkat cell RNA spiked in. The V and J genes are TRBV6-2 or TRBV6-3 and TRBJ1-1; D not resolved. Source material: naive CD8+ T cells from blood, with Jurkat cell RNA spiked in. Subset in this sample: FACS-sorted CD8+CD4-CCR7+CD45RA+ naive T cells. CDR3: CASSYPGILTEAFL. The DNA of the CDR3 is TGTGCCAGCAGTTACCCGGGGATTTTGACTGAAGCTTTCCTT.